The sequence of this TCR beta chain was determined in a study of T cells in localized non-small cell lung cancer. Germline V CDR1 and CDR2: GTSNPN, SVGIG (reference sequence). This CDR3 comprises 10 residues. V shed 3 bases and J shed 8 bases, with 7 bases lying between them. Sequencing used immunoSEQ multiplex PCR; TCRdb keeps in-frame clones, though not all of them. The profile covers 60,000 to 85,000 clones, with approximately 87% appearing a single time and just over 20% taken by the ten largest. Notes on the study in general: Higher blood T cell density went with longer overall survival. In adjacent lung, a median roughly 60 of the top 100 tumor clones were found. Uninvolved adjacent lung, not tumor, had the highest T cell clonality. Sequencing involved a lone tumor region, leaving heterogeneity possible.

This clone was counted a few times. Its antigen is currently unknown. This sequence joins TRBV30 and TRBJ1-1; a weak D match, TRBD1 (5 bases). The sample consisted of peripheral blood, taken before any cancer treatment. The TCR originated in a male donor at least 60 years old with stage III squamous cell lung carcinoma. The CDR3 protein is CAWSRAEAFF. CDR3 sequence (DNA): TGTGCCTGGAGCAGGGCCGAAGCTTTCTTT.